The rows below give T cell receptor beta chains drawn from one sample of a study of shared clonotypes between healthy human individuals. TCRdb's copy holds only in-frame clones and misses some; the assay was immunoSEQ multiplex PCR. The data show roughly 1.5 million clones, with roughly 98% seen just once and 0.4% to 0.45% held by the top ten. The sample was naive CD4+ T cells sorted from blood. Source of these receptors: a man under 40 in good health. Each CDR3 is given with its conserved first and last residue. Fields, in order: clone size, J gene, D gene, V gene, CDR3 DNA, CDR3 protein. A D gene is named only where the DNA matches it firmly. Not every row has a clone size; where given, it reads once, few, many or a size class.

clone size: .
J gene: TRBJ2-1
D gene: .
V gene: TRBV6-5
CDR3 DNA: TGTGCCAGCACCCGACGGGAGTCCTACAATGAGCAGTTCTTC
CDR3 protein: CASTRRESYNEQFF

clone size: .
J gene: TRBJ2-5
D gene: .
V gene: TRBV7-2
CDR3 DNA: TGTGCCAGCAGCTTAGAGGGGTTAGCGGAAGAGACCCAGTACTTC
CDR3 protein: CASSLEGLAEETQYF

clone size: .
J gene: TRBJ2-1
D gene: .
V gene: TRBV5-1
CDR3 DNA: TGCGCCAGCAGCTTGGACATCCACAATGAGCAGTTCTTC
CDR3 protein: CASSLDIHNEQFF

clone size: .
J gene: TRBJ2-1
D gene: TRBD2
V gene: TRBV7-9
CDR3 DNA: TGTGCCAGCAGTTCACCGGGACTAGCGGGAGACCGCTCCTACAATGAGCAGTTCTTC
CDR3 protein: CASSSPGLAGDRSYNEQFF

clone size: .
J gene: TRBJ1-1
D gene: .
V gene: TRBV30
CDR3 DNA: TGTGCCTGGGGGTTTCTCTCCAGGAACACTGAAGCTTTCTTT
CDR3 protein: CAWGFLSRNTEAFF

clone size: .
J gene: TRBJ2-7
D gene: TRBD2
V gene: TRBV6-6
CDR3 DNA: TGTGCCAGCAGGGGCGGGACTAGCGGGAGTTACGAGCAGTACTTC
CDR3 protein: CASRGGTSGSYEQYF

clone size: .
J gene: TRBJ1-3
D gene: .
V gene: TRBV28
CDR3 DNA: TGTGCCAGCAGTTTGGTACTCTCGACAGCTGGAAACACCATATATTTT
CDR3 protein: CASSLVLSTAGNTIYF

clone size: .
J gene: TRBJ1-4
D gene: .
V gene: TRBV4-3
CDR3 DNA: TGCGCCAGCAGCCAAAGACAGACAACTAATGAAAAACTGTTTTTT
CDR3 protein: CASSQRQTTNEKLFF

clone size: .
J gene: TRBJ2-5
D gene: .
V gene: TRBV29-1
CDR3 DNA: TGCAGCGTTGAAGAGGGAGGGGGTAGAAAAGAGACCCAGTACTTC
CDR3 protein: CSVEEGGGRKETQYF

clone size: .
J gene: TRBJ1-3
D gene: .
V gene: TRBV7-7
CDR3 DNA: TGTGCCAGCAGCTTAAACGCAGGGAATGGAAACACCATATATTTT
CDR3 protein: CASSLNAGNGNTIYF

clone size: .
J gene: TRBJ1-5
D gene: TRBD1
V gene: TRBV6-1
CDR3 DNA: TGTGCCAGCAGTGAAGCGCGGGGACAGGGTATCGGCAATCAGCCCCAGCATTTT
CDR3 protein: CASSEARGQGIGNQPQHF

clone size: once
J gene: TRBJ2-5
D gene: .
V gene: TRBV6-6
CDR3 DNA: TGTGCCAGCAGTAGACCCCAAGAGACCCAGTACTTC
CDR3 protein: CASSRPQETQYF

clone size: .
J gene: TRBJ2-7
D gene: TRBD2
V gene: TRBV19
CDR3 DNA: TGTGCCAGTAGTATGACTAGCGGGAGGGCCTATGGCTACGAGCAGTACTTC
CDR3 protein: CASSMTSGRAYGYEQYF

clone size: .
J gene: TRBJ2-3
D gene: .
V gene: TRBV20-1
CDR3 DNA: TGCAGTGCTAGAGTCGCAGATACGCAGTATTTT
CDR3 protein: CSARVADTQYF

clone size: once
J gene: TRBJ1-3
D gene: TRBD1
V gene: TRBV5-1
CDR3 DNA: TGCGCCAGCAGCATGGGACAGGGGGCTACTGGAAACACCATATATTTT
CDR3 protein: CASSMGQGATGNTIYF

clone size: .
J gene: TRBJ2-2
D gene: .
V gene: TRBV11-3
CDR3 DNA: TGTGCCAGCAGCTTTGGGGCAGGCCTGAACACCGGGGAGCTGTTTTTT
CDR3 protein: CASSFGAGLNTGELFF

clone size: .
J gene: TRBJ2-1
D gene: .
V gene: TRBV6-1
CDR3 DNA: TGTGCCAGCAGTGAAATCGGGGGCGACAATGAGCAGTTCTTC
CDR3 protein: CASSEIGGDNEQFF

clone size: .
J gene: TRBJ2-1
D gene: .
V gene: TRBV30
CDR3 DNA: TGTGCCTGGAGTGTACTTACAAAGCAGTTCTTC
CDR3 protein: CAWSVLTKQFF

clone size: .
J gene: TRBJ2-7
D gene: TRBD2
V gene: TRBV5-5
CDR3 DNA: TGTGCCAGCAGCCACGGGACTAGCGGTTACAATTCCTACGAGCAGTACTTC
CDR3 protein: CASSHGTSGYNSYEQYF

clone size: .
J gene: TRBJ2-1
D gene: .
V gene: TRBV12-5
CDR3 DNA: TGTGCTACTAGTTTTCTAAATGAGCAGTTCTTC
CDR3 protein: CATSFLNEQFF

clone size: once
J gene: TRBJ2-7
D gene: .
V gene: TRBV29-1
CDR3 DNA: TGCAGCGTTGCTCAAGCGTCTGAGCAGTACTTC
CDR3 protein: CSVAQASEQYF

clone size: .
J gene: TRBJ1-2
D gene: .
V gene: TRBV6-6
CDR3 DNA: TGTGCCAGCAGTAACGATCCGGGACCCTGGGGGTATGGCTACACCTTC
CDR3 protein: CASSNDPGPWGYGYTF

clone size: once
J gene: TRBJ1-5
D gene: .
V gene: TRBV7-9
CDR3 DNA: TGTGCTACGGGGGGAGCTGAGCCCCAGCATTTT
CDR3 protein: CATGGAEPQHF

clone size: .
J gene: TRBJ2-1
D gene: .
V gene: TRBV28
CDR3 DNA: TGTGCCAGCGGAGCCAATGAGCAGTTCTTC
CDR3 protein: CASGANEQFF

clone size: .
J gene: TRBJ2-3
D gene: TRBD2
V gene: TRBV6-5
CDR3 DNA: TGTGCCAGCAGTACCTCTAGCGGGAGGCCAGATACGCAGTATTTT
CDR3 protein: CASSTSSGRPDTQYF

clone size: .
J gene: TRBJ2-1
D gene: TRBD2
V gene: TRBV4-2
CDR3 DNA: TGTGCCAGCAGGCGGGAGCTGCTCTACAATGAGCAGTTCTTC
CDR3 protein: CASRRELLYNEQFF

clone size: .
J gene: TRBJ2-2
D gene: .
V gene: TRBV28
CDR3 DNA: TGTGCCAGCAGTTCTCTTGACACCGGGGAGCTGTTTTTT
CDR3 protein: CASSSLDTGELFF

clone size: .
J gene: TRBJ2-1
D gene: TRBD1
V gene: TRBV5-1
CDR3 DNA: TGCGCCAGCAGCGCCCGCCAGGGGGCGGATGAGCAGTTCTTC
CDR3 protein: CASSARQGADEQFF

clone size: .
J gene: TRBJ1-3
D gene: TRBD1
V gene: TRBV7-6
CDR3 DNA: TGTGCCAGCAGCCTCCTAGCCGGGACAGGAAAGAGCTCTGGAAACACCATATATTTT
CDR3 protein: CASSLLAGTGKSSGNTIYF

clone size: once
J gene: TRBJ1-1
D gene: .
V gene: TRBV5-1
CDR3 DNA: TGCGCCAGCAGCTTGTCAGGAATCACTGAAGCTTTCTTT
CDR3 protein: CASSLSGITEAFF

clone size: .
J gene: TRBJ1-5
D gene: TRBD1
V gene: TRBV2
CDR3 DNA: TGTGCCAGCAGATGGGACAGGGTGGATCAGCCCCAGCATTTT
CDR3 protein: CASRWDRVDQPQHF

clone size: .
J gene: TRBJ2-1
D gene: TRBD2
V gene: TRBV19
CDR3 DNA: TGTGCCAGTAGTAGAACTAGCGGGAGCGTACTCAGCTCCTACAATGAGCAGTTCTTC
CDR3 protein: CASSRTSGSVLSSYNEQFF

clone size: .
J gene: TRBJ2-3
D gene: .
V gene: TRBV5-6
CDR3 DNA: TGTGCCAGCCCCACCGCTCCAGATACGCAGTATTTT
CDR3 protein: CASPTAPDTQYF

clone size: .
J gene: TRBJ1-5
D gene: .
V gene: TRBV9
CDR3 DNA: TGTGCCAGCAGCGTAGGCCGGGGATACAATCAGCCCCAGCATTTT
CDR3 protein: CASSVGRGYNQPQHF

clone size: once
J gene: TRBJ2-1
D gene: TRBD2
V gene: TRBV7-2
CDR3 DNA: TGTGCCAGCAGCCCGACACCGGGACTAGCGGGAGGTGATAATGAGCAGTTCTTC
CDR3 protein: CASSPTPGLAGGDNEQFF